This T cell receptor beta chain was sequenced for a study of identical twins. TCRdb recomputed calls from the 5' RACE reads with MiXCR, one row per CDR3 protein. The data hold more than 1.5 million distinct CDR3 sequences, with less than 35% observed a single time. Per the germline V gene, CDR1 is DFQATT and CDR2 is SNEGSKA (reference sequence). CDR3 length equals 13 residues. Deletions cut 2 bases from V and 2 bases from J, with 9 bases between. General observations from the study: Partial confounding of zero-insertion analyses by invariant MAIT and iNKT cells was possible. An excess of low generation probability was shown by twin-shared out-of-frame alpha sequences.

This clonotype was detected only a few times. The antigen is unknown. This TCR came from a newborn girl in good health. The sequenced sample was cord blood. The chain uses TRBV20-1 and TRBJ2-5; unclear D gene. The CDR3 coding sequence is TGCAGTGCTAGACGGACGCCTCAAGAGACCCAGTACTTC. This translates into CSARRTPQETQYF.